A selection of T cell receptor beta chains follows, all from one sample in a study of blood T cell repertoires in COVID-19. Measured with immunoSEQ multiplex PCR; TCRdb has only the in-frame clones, and not every one. This sample yields about 300,000 clones, of which roughly 86% are seen a single time; 1.3% belongs to the top ten. Sequencing was performed on peripheral blood. Every receptor here comes from a man aged 70-80 years with acute or convalescent COVID-19. The CDR3 runs from the conserved cysteine through the conserved F or W. D genes are given only for firm matches. Some rows mark clone size as missing; the rest say once, few, many or name a class of expanded clone.

CASRTSGGEQYF TGTGCCAGCAGAACCAGCGGGGGAGAGCAGTACTTC - TRBJ2-7 TRBV12-3/TRBV12-4 TRBD2
CASSRTGGVWNGYTF TGTGCCAGCAGCCGAACAGGGGGCGTATGGAATGGCTACACCTTC - TRBJ1-2 TRBV5-8 TRBD1
CASSPLRSRNEQFF TGTGCCAGCAGCCCGCTGAGATCGCGCAATGAGCAGTTCTTC - TRBJ2-1 TRBV3-1/TRBV3-2 -
CASRREQGSYNSPLHF TGTGCCAGCAGAAGGGAACAGGGTTCCTATAATTCACCCCTCCACTTT - TRBJ1-6 TRBV6-6 -
CASSVTGNTEAFF TGCGCCAGCAGCGTTACAGGAAACACTGAAGCTTTCTTT - TRBJ1-1 TRBV10-2 -
CASSEGGLAGVRPNEQFF TGTGCCAGCAGTGAAGGAGGACTAGCGGGAGTAAGGCCCAATGAGCAGTTCTTC - TRBJ2-1 TRBV2 TRBD2
CASSSRLVSCSEQFF TGTGCCAGCAGCTCCCGACTAGTATCATGCAGTGAGCAGTTCTTC - TRBJ2-1 TRBV21-1 -
CASSLANRGPDGYTF TGTGCCAGCAGCTTAGCCAACAGGGGGCCGGATGGCTACACCTTC - TRBJ1-2 TRBV7-9 TRBD1
CASSEAGRSPPLHF TGTGCCAGCAGTGAGGCAGGGAGGTCACCACCCCTCCACTTT - TRBJ1-6 TRBV2 -
CASSWDRGREKLFF TGTGCCAGCAGTTGGGACAGGGGCAGGGAAAAACTGTTTTTT - TRBJ1-4 TRBV6-5 TRBD1
CARHLDYGYTF TGCGCAAGACACCTCGACTATGGCTACACCTTC - TRBJ1-2 TRBV20-1 -
CASRTGAPSYEQYF TGTGCCAGCAGGACAGGGGCACCATCCTACGAGCAGTACTTC - TRBJ2-7 TRBV28 TRBD1
CASSRQGQLNTEAFF TGTGCCAGCAGCCGGCAGGGACAGCTGAACACTGAAGCTTTCTTT - TRBJ1-1 TRBV3-1/TRBV3-2 TRBD1
CASSQGRTGANTGELFF TGTGCCAGCAGCCAGGGAAGGACAGGCGCGAACACCGGGGAGCTGTTTTTT - TRBJ2-2 TRBV3-1/TRBV3-2 TRBD1
CAWSGILAGARDTQYF TGTGCCTGGAGTGGAATACTAGCGGGAGCTAGAGATACGCAGTATTTT - TRBJ2-3 TRBV30 TRBD2
CASRMGTGQNTEAFF TGTGCCAGCAGGATGGGAACAGGGCAGAACACTGAAGCTTTCTTT - TRBJ1-1 TRBV27 -
CASTRSTVNSPLHF TGTGCCAGCACCAGATCGACAGTGAATTCACCCCTCCACTTT few TRBJ1-6 TRBV7-9 -
CASSMLPGQKNSPLHF TGTGCCAGTAGTATGCTTCCGGGACAGAAGAATTCACCCCTCCACTTT - TRBJ1-6 TRBV19 TRBD1
CASSLVPGDNEQFF TGCGCCAGCAGCTTGGTCCCAGGGGACAATGAGCAGTTCTTC - TRBJ2-1 TRBV5-1 -
CASLDRVSGNTIYF TGTGCCAGCTTAGACAGGGTCTCTGGAAACACCATATATTTT - TRBJ1-3 TRBV21-1 -
CASRLAGARSYEQYF TGTGCCAGCAGGTTAGCGGGAGCCCGCTCCTACGAGCAGTACTTC - TRBJ2-7 TRBV28 TRBD2
CASSPRGLAGKETQYF TGTGCCAGCAGTCCCAGGGGACTAGCGGGCAAAGAGACCCAGTACTTC - TRBJ2-5 TRBV25-1 TRBD2
CASSDDRGLEKLFF TGTGCCAGCAGTGACGACAGGGGGCTTGAAAAACTGTTTTTT - TRBJ1-4 TRBV2 TRBD1
CASSKDRGTEAFF TGTGCCAGCAGCAAAGACAGGGGAACTGAAGCTTTCTTT - TRBJ1-1 TRBV7-2 TRBD1